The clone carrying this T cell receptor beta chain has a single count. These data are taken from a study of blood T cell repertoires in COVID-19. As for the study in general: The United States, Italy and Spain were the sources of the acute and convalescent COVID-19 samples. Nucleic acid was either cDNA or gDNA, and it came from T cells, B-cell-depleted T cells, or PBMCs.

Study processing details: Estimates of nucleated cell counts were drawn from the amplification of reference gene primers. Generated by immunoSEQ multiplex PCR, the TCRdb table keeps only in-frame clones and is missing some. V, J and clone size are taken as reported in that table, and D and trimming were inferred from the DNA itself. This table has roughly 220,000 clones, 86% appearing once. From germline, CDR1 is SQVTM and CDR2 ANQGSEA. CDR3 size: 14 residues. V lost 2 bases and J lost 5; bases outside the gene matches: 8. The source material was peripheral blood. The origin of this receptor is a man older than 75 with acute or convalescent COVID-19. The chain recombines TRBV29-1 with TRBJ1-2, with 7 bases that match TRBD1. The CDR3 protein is CSVERQGVPYGYTF. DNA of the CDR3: TGCAGCGTTGAACGCCAGGGGGTGCCTTATGGCTACACCTTC.